The clone carrying this T cell receptor (beta chain) was observed many times. TCRdb called the 5' RACE reads again in MiXCR, with one record for every CDR3 protein. The table lists a few hundred thousand distinct CDR3 sequences, 9.5% to 12% of them singletons, with under 7% in the top ten. The data originate from a study of CD8 T cells in ankylosing spondylitis. CDR1 is LGHNA and CDR2 is YNFKEQ in the germline V gene. The CDR3 covers 20 residues. The ends lost 1 base at V and 0 bases at J; junction bases unmatched: 15. This chain links TRBV4-2 with TRBJ2-3, with 8 nucleotides matching TRBD2. The clonotype comes from a male donor with ankylosing spondylitis or in good health (not recorded which). Sequenced material: blood, either unsorted or a sorted T cell fraction (not recorded which). In DNA, the CDR3 is TGTGCCAGCAGCCAAGCTTTAGGGGCGGGGGGTAAACCTAGCACAGATACGCAGTATTTT. Its translation is CASSQALGAGGKPSTDTQYF.